This TCR beta chain was identified in a study of regulatory T cells in long-lasting Graves disease. The CDR3 extends over 14 amino acids. Trimming removed 1 base from V and 4 bases from J, with 11 bases in between. In germline, CDR1 is MGHRA, CDR2 YSYEKL. Time point here: persistent/refractory GD, antithyroid drugs over 5 years with positive TRAb. There was RNA extracted from PBMCs, and the TCR library was made from it. The authors drew patients from an endocrinology department in Xi'an, China. Relying on iRepertoire HTBI primers and Arm-PCR of CDR3 regions, the team built TCR beta libraries. TCRdb called the multiplex PCR reads again in MiXCR, with one record for every CDR3 protein. The sample contains roughly 450,000 distinct CDR3 sequences, about a fifth of which appear only once.

This sequence originates from a female donor with Graves disease. Sequencing was performed on peripheral blood mononuclear cells (PBMCs), taken when the disease was refractory, from a patient treated with antithyroid drugs. The chain carries TRBV4-1 and TRBJ2-7; no definite D call. The CDR3 spells CASSQVGNPYEQYF. The CDR3 DNA is TGCGCCAGCAGCCAAGTAGGGAACCCGTACGAGCAGTACTTC.